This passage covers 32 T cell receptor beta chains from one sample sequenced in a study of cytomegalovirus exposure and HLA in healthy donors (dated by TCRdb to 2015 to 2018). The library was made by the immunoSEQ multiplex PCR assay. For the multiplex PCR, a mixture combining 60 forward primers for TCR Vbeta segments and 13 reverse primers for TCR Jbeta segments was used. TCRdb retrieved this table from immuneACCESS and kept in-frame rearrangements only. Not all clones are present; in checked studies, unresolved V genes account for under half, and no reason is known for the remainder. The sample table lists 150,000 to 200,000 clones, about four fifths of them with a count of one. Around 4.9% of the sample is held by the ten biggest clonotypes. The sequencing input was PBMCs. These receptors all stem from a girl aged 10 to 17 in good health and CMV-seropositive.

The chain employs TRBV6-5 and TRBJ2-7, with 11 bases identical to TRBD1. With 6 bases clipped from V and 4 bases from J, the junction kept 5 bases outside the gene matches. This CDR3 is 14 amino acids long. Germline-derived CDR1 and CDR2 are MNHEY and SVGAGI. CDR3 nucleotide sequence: TGTGCCAGCAGGCCCGGACAGGGGGCGTACGAGCAGTACTTC. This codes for CASRPGQGAYEQYF.

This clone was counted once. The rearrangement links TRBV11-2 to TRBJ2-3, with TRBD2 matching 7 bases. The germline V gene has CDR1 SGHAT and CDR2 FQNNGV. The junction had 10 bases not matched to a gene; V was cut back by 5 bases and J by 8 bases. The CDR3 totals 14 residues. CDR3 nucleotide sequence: TGTGCCAGCAGCCCTCGGACTAGTCGAGGTACGCAGTATTTT. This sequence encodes CASSPRTSRGTQYF.

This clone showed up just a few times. Here the CDR3 reads CASSLDRNQPQHF. CDR3 nucleotide sequence: TGCGCCAGCAGCTTGGACAGGAATCAGCCCCAGCATTTT. J is TRBJ1-5 and V is TRBV5-1, with D possibly being TRBD1 (5 bases). The V gene's germline CDR1 is SGHRS and CDR2 YFSETQ. CDR3 size: 13 residues. Trimming left V 0 bases short and J 4 bases short, with 5 bases between.

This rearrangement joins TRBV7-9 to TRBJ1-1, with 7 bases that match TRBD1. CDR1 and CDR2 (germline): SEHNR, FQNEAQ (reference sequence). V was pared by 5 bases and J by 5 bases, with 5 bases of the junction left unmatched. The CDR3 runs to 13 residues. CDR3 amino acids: CASSQGQQTEAFF. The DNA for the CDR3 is TGTGCCAGCAGCCAGGGACAGCAAACTGAAGCTTTCTTT.

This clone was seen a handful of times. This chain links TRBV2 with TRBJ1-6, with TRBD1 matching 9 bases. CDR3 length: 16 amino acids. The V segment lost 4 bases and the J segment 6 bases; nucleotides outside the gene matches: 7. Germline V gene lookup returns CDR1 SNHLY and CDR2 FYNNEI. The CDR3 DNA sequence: TGTGCCAGCAGTGGGGACAGGGTCGCAAGTAATTCACCCCTCCACTTT. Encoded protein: CASSGDRVASNSPLHF.

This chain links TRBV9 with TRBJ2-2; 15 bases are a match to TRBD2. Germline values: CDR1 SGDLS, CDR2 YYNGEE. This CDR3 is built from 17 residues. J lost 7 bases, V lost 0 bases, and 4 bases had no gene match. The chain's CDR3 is CASSVGTSGGAVGELFF. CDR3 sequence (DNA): TGTGCCAGCAGCGTAGGGACTAGCGGGGGGGCCGTCGGGGAGCTGTTTTTT.

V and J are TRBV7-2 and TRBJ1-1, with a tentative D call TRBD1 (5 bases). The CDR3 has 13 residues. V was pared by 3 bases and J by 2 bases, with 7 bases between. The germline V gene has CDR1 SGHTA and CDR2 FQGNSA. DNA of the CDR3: TGTGCCAGCAGCTTCGGGACTAACACTGAAGCTTTCTTT. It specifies CASSFGTNTEAFF.

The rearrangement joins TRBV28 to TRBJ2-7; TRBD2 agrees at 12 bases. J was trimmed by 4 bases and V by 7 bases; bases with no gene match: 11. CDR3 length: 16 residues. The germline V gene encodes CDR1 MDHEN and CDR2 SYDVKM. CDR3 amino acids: CASTNGLAGRRYEQYF. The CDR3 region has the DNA TGTGCCAGCACCAACGGACTAGCGGGGAGGCGGTACGAGCAGTACTTC.

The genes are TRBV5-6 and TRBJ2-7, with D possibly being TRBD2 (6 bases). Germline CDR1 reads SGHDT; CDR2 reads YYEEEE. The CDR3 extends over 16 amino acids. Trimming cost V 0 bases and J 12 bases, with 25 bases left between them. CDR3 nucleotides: TGTGCCAGCAGCTTGGGGGCCGGGACTGTTGAAAAGAGTCGGTACTTC. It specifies CASSLGAGTVEKSRYF. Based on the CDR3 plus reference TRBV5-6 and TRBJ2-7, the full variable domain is DAGVTQSPTHLIKTRGQQVTLRCSPKSGHDTVSWYQQALGQGPQFIFQYYEEEERQRGNFPDRFSGHQFPNYSSELNVNALLLGDSALYLCASSLGAGTVEKSRYFGPGTRLTVT.

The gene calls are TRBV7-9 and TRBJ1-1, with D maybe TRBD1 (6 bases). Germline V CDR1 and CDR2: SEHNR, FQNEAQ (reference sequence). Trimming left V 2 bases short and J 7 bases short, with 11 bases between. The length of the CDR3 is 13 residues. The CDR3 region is CASSLIPDSEAFF. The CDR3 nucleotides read TGTGCCAGCAGCTTAATCCCGGACAGTGAAGCTTTCTTT.

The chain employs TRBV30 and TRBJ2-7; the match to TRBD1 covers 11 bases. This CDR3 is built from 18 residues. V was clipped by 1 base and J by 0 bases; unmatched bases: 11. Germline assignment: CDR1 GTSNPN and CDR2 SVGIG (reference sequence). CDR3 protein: CAWSARDRGSKSSYEQYF. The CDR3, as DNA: TGTGCCTGGAGTGCCCGGGACAGGGGGTCCAAGAGCTCCTACGAGCAGTACTTC.

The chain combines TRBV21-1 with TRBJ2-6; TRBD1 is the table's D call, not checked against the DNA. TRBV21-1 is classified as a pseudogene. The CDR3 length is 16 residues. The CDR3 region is CARTDPGGTGANVLTF. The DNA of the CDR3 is TGTGCCAGAACTGATCCAGGGGGGACTGGGGCCAACGTCCTGACTTTC.

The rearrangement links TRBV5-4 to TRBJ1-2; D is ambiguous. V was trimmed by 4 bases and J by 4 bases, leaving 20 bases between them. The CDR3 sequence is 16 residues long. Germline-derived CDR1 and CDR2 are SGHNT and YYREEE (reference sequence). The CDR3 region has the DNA TGTGCCAGCAGCGCCGGTCCCGTGAGCGGTGGCTATGGCTACACCTTC. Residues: CASSAGPVSGGYGYTF.

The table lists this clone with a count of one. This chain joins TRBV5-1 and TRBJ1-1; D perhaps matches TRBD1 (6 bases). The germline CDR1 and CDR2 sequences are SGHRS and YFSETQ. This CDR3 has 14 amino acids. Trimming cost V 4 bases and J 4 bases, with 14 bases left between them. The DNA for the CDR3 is TGCGCCAGCAGCGACCAGGGAGGGGGCACTGAAGCTTTCTTT. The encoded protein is CASSDQGGGTEAFF.

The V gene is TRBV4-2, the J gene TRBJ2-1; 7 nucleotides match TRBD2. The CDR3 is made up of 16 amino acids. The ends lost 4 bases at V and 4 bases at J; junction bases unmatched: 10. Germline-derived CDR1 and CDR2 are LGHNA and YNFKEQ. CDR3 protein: CASSLTLAVGYNEQFF. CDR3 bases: TGTGCCAGCAGCCTCACCCTAGCGGTCGGATACAATGAGCAGTTCTTC.

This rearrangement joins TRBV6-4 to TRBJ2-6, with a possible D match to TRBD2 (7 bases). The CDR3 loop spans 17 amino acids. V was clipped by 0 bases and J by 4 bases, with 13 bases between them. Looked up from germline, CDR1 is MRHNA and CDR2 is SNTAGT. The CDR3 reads CASSDSGGAMGANVLTF. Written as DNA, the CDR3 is TGTGCCAGCAGTGACTCAGGGGGGGCTATGGGGGCCAACGTCCTGACTTTC.

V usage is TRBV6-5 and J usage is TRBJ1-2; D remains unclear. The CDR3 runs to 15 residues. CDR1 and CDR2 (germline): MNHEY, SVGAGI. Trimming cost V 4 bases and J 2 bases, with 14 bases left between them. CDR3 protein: CASSFAHPGNYGYTF. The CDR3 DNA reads TGTGCCAGCAGTTTTGCCCACCCGGGGAACTATGGCTACACCTTC.

CDR3 sequence (DNA): TGTGCCAGCAGTTCCGACAGGGGCGCTTACGAGCAGTACTTC. Encoded protein: CASSSDRGAYEQYF. The gene calls are TRBV6-5 and TRBJ2-7; 8 positions agree with TRBD1. After removal of 4 bases from V and 4 bases from J, the junction contained 6 bases not matched to a gene. The CDR3 loop spans 14 amino acids. The V gene's germline CDR1 is MNHEY and CDR2 SVGAGI.

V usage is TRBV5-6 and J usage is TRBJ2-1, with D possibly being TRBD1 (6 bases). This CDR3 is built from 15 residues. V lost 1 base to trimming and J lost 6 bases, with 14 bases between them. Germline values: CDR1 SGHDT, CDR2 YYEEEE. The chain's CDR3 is CASSLFADRFNEQFF. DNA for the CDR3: TGTGCCAGCAGCTTGTTCGCGGACAGATTCAATGAGCAGTTCTTC.

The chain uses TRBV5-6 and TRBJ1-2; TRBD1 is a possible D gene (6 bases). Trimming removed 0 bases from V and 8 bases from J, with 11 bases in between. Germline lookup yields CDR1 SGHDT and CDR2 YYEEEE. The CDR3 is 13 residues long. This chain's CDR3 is CASSLGQGKGYTF. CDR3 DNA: TGTGCCAGCAGCTTGGGCCAGGGGAAGGGCTACACCTTC.

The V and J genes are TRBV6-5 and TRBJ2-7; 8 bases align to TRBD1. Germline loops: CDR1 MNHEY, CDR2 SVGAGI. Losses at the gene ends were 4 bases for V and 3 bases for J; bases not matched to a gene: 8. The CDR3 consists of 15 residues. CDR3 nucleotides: TGTGCCAGCAGTTCGGCCGGGACAGGAGACTACGAGCAGTACTTC. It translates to CASSSAGTGDYEQYF.

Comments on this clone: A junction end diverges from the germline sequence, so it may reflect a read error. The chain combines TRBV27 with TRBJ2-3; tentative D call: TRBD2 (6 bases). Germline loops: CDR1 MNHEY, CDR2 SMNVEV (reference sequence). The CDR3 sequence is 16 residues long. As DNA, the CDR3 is TGTGCCAACAGTTTATTAACGGGACTCACCACAGATACGCAGTATTTT. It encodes CANSLLTGLTTDTQYF.

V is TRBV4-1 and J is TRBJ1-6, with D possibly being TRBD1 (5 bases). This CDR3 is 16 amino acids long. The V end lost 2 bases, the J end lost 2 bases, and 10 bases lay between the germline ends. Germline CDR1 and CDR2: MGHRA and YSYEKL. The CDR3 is CASSQSGDPYNSPLHF. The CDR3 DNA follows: TGCGCCAGCAGCCAATCGGGGGATCCCTATAATTCACCCCTCCACTTT.

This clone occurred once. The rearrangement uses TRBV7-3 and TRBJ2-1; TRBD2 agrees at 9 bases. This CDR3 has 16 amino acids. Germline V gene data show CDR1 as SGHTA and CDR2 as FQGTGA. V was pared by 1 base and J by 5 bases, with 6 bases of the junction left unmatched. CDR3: CASSLRRGTSNNEQFF. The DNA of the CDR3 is TGTGCCAGCAGCTTAAGGAGGGGGACTAGCAACAATGAGCAGTTCTTC.

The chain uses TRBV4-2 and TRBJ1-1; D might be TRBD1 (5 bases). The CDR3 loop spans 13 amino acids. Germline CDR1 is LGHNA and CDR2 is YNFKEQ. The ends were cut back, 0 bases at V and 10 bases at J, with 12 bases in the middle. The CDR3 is CASSQERLGLAFF. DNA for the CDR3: TGTGCCAGCAGCCAAGAAAGGTTGGGGCTAGCTTTCTTT.

The CDR3 is CASSHPQGRTNEKLFF. The CDR3 region has the DNA TGCGCCAGCAGCCACCCCCAGGGTCGGACTAATGAAAAACTGTTTTTT. The chain is built from TRBV4-1 and TRBJ1-4, with a weak D call TRBD1 (5 bases). CDR1 is MGHRA, CDR2 YSYEKL, per germline. The V gene lost 3 bases and the J gene lost 2 bases, with 13 bases spanning the gap. CDR3 length: 16 amino acids.

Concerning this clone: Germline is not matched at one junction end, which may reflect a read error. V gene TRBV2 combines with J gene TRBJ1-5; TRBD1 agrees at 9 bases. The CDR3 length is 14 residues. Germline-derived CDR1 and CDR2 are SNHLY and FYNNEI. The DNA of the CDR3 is TGTGCCAGCAGTGCGGACAGGGGCAAGCAGCCCCAGCATTTT. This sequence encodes CASSADRGKQPQHF.

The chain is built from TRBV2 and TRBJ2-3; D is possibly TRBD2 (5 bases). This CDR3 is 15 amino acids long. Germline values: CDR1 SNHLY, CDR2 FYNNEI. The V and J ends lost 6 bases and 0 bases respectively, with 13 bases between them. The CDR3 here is CASSPQEVSTDTQYF. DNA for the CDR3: TGTGCCAGCAGCCCCCAGGAGGTTAGCACAGATACGCAGTATTTT.

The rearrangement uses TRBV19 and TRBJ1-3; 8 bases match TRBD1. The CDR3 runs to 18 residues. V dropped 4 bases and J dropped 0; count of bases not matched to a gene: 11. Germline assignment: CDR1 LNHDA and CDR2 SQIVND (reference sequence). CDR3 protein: CASSKYPTGANSGNTIYF. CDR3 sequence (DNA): TGTGCCAGTAGTAAATATCCGACAGGGGCTAACTCTGGAAACACCATATATTTT.

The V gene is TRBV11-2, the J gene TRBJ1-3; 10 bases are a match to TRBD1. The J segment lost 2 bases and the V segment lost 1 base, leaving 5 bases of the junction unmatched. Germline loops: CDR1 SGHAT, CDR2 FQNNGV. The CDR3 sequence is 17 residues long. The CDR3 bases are TGTGCCAGCAGCTTAGTTCGGGACAGGGGTACTGGAAACACCATATATTTT. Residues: CASSLVRDRGTGNTIYF.

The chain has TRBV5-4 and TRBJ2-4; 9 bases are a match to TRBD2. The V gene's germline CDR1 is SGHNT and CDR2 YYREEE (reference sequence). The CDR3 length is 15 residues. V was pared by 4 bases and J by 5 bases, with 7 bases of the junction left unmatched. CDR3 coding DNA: TGTGCCAGCAGCCTCCGGGAGCGGGGGGAAAACATTCAGTACTTC. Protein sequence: CASSLRERGENIQYF.

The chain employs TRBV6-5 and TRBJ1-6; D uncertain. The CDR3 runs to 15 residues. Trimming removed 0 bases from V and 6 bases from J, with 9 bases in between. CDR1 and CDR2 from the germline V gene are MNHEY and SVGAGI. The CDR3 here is CASSYSNWANSPLHF. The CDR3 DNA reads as TGTGCCAGCAGTTACTCGAATTGGGCTAATTCACCCCTCCACTTT.